What follows are 32 T cell receptor beta chains derived from one specimen sequenced in a study of glioma-infiltrating T cells after dendritic cell vaccination. The repertoire was sequenced with immunoSEQ multiplex PCR; TCRdb's copy has only in-frame clones and lacks some. Among about 82,000 clones, less than 90% were seen once, and the ten largest hold 6% to 8%. Described time point: after dendritic cell vaccination, including at tumor progression/relapse. The sample in question was blood, obtained after dendritic cell vaccination. The receptors were gathered from a human donor with glioblastoma.

The chain employs TRBV9 and TRBJ2-5, with 7 bases fitting TRBD2. The ends lost 5 bases at V and 7 bases at J; junction bases unmatched: 14. Germline V gene sequence: CDR1 SGDLS, CDR2 YYNGEE. The CDR3 has 15 amino acids. DNA of the CDR3: TGTGCCAGCAGTCAACGGGGGGACCCACCTCGGACCCAGTACTTC. Amino acids: CASSQRGDPPRTQYF.

The CDR3 DNA sequence: TGTGCCAGCAGCGCTTCGACAGGGAGTAATGAAAAACTGTTTTTT. It encodes CASSASTGSNEKLFF. V and J are TRBV9 and TRBJ1-4; 7 nucleotides line up with TRBD1. The germline V gene encodes CDR1 SGDLS and CDR2 YYNGEE. This CDR3 region has 15 residues. Losses at the gene ends were 3 bases for V and 4 bases for J; bases not matched to a gene: 6.

The chain is built from TRBV6-1 and TRBJ2-2, with TRBD2 as a possible D gene (6 bases). V lost 5 bases to trimming and J lost 3 bases, with 13 bases between them. The germline V gene encodes CDR1 MNHNS and CDR2 SASEGT. The CDR3 runs 15 residues. Here the CDR3 DNA reads TGTGCCAGCAGTCAAACGAGGGAGGACACCGGGGAGCTGTTTTTT. It translates to CASSQTREDTGELFF.

This rearrangement joins TRBV5-4 to TRBJ2-3; D possibly corresponds to TRBD2 (5 bases). Germline CDR1 SGHNT, CDR2 YYREEE (reference sequence). The ends were cut back, 0 bases at V and 3 bases at J, with 8 bases in the middle. The CDR3 totals 14 residues. CDR3 bases: TGTGCCAGCAGCTTGGACCTAGCTACAGATACGCAGTATTTT. This codes for CASSLDLATDTQYF.

The chain is built from TRBV10-3 and TRBJ1-1; D is possibly TRBD1 (6 bases). This CDR3 comprises 13 residues. The ends were cut back, 3 bases at V and 5 bases at J, with 10 bases in the middle. Germline V gene data show CDR1 as ENHRY and CDR2 as SYGVKD. CDR3 sequence: CAISEQGWTEAFF. CDR3 nucleotides: TGTGCCATCAGTGAACAGGGATGGACTGAAGCTTTCTTT.

The chain links TRBV23-1 to TRBJ1-1; TRBD1 matches at 11 bases. TRBV23-1 is known as an ORF, though its function is uncertain. Germline trimming cut 8 bases from V and 0 bases from J; bases unmatched to any gene: 8. This CDR3 is built from 16 residues. The CDR3 DNA follows: TGCGCCAGCTGGGACAGGGGGAACCGAATGAACACTGAAGCTTTCTTT. It encodes CASWDRGNRMNTEAFF.

The V call is TRBV19, the J call TRBJ1-2; D may be TRBD1 (5 bases). From germline, CDR1 is LNHDA and CDR2 SQIVND (reference sequence). The V end was cut by 5 bases, the J end by 1 base, with 14 bases between. This CDR3 comprises 15 residues. The CDR3 here is CASSPARDSNYGYTF. CDR3 nucleotides: TGTGCCAGTAGTCCAGCTCGCGACAGTAACTATGGCTACACCTTC.

The chain uses TRBV29-1 and TRBJ1-2; no definite D call. CDR1 SQVTM and CDR2 ANQGSEA come from the germline V gene. Trimming left V 2 bases short and J 4 bases short, with 11 bases between. The CDR3 runs to 13 residues. In DNA form, the CDR3 reads TGCAGCGTTGAACTTGGCACACGCTATGGCTACACCTTC. Translated: CSVELGTRYGYTF.

The chain joins TRBV19 to TRBJ1-1; unclear D gene. Germline loops: CDR1 LNHDA, CDR2 SQIVND (reference sequence). The length of the CDR3 is 14 residues. V was cut by 5 bases and J by 3 bases, with 13 bases left in between. CDR3 in amino acids: CASSLDGRDTEAFF. Written as DNA, the CDR3 is TGTGCCAGTAGTTTGGATGGGAGGGACACTGAAGCTTTCTTT. Full variable domain (remainder filled in from reference TRBV19 and TRBJ1-1): DGGITQSPKYLFRKEGQNVTLSCEQNLNHDAMYWYRQDPGQGLRLIYYSQIVNDFQKGDIAEGYSVSREKKESFPLTVTSAQKNPTAFYLCASSLDGRDTEAFFGQGTRLTVV.

The gene calls are TRBV5-6 and TRBJ1-5; the D gene is possibly TRBD1 (5 bases). V gave up 0 bases and J gave up 9 bases, with 13 bases separating them. This CDR3 comprises 14 residues. Germline CDR1 is SGHDT and CDR2 is YYEEEE. As DNA, the CDR3 is TGTGCCAGCAGCTTGGGACAGTCCTATCGGCCCCAGCATTTT. As protein: CASSLGQSYRPQHF.

This clone was counted only a few times. The V and J genes are TRBV7-9 and TRBJ2-3; perhaps TRBD1 as D (5 bases). The CDR3 consists of 16 residues. V was pared by 4 bases and J by 0 bases, with 14 bases between. Germline V gene lookup returns CDR1 SEHNR and CDR2 FQNEAQ (reference sequence). The CDR3 sequence is CASSSPTGISTDTQYF. The CDR3, as DNA: TGTGCCAGCAGCTCCCCTACAGGAATTAGCACAGATACGCAGTATTTT.

This chain joins TRBV7-2 and TRBJ2-7; TRBD2 agrees at 11 bases. Germline CDR1 reads SGHTA; CDR2 reads FQGNSA. This CDR3 contains 14 residues. Trimming removed 1 base from V and 7 bases from J; junction bases left unmatched: 3. In DNA, the CDR3 is TGTGCCAGCAGCTTAGGGCTAGCGGGGGGTGAGCAGTACTTC. This codes for CASSLGLAGGEQYF.

J is TRBJ2-7 and V is TRBV7-2; tentative D call: TRBD2 (5 bases). The germline gives CDR1 SGHTA, CDR2 FQGNSA. V lost 5 bases to trimming and J lost 2 bases, with 7 bases between them. There are 12 residues in the CDR3. This chain's CDR3 is CASSPSPYEQYF. CDR3 DNA: TGTGCCAGCAGCCCTAGCCCCTACGAGCAGTACTTC.

With respect to this clone: The CDR3 end shows no conserved phenylalanine or tryptophan, and so a read error is likely. The limits of the CDR3 on the DNA are not certain, so only TCRdb's listed CDR3 is given. The rearrangement joins TRBV7-9 to TRBJ1-2; TRBD1, the table's D call, was not compared with the DNA. Germline V gene sequence: CDR1 SEHNR, CDR2 FQNEAQ (reference sequence). The CDR3 spans 11 amino acids, including both terminal residues. The CDR3 sequence: CASSLEGLQRL.

This clone appeared a few times. In nucleotides, the CDR3 is TGTGCCAGCAGCTTAGGCGCAATCTACGAGCAGTACTTC. Translated, it gives CASSLGAIYEQYF. The V gene is TRBV7-8, the J gene TRBJ2-5; D gene unclear. The DNA end lines up better with TRBJ2-7; the J call may be wrong. CDR1 SGHVS and CDR2 FQNEAQ come from the germline V gene. The CDR3 has 13 amino acids.

V gene TRBV19 combines with J gene TRBJ1-5; 9 bases match TRBD1. The CDR3 has 17 amino acids. The V segment lost 1 base and the J segment 7 bases; nucleotides outside the gene matches: 11. Germline V gene sequence: CDR1 LNHDA, CDR2 SQIVND (reference sequence). The CDR3 is CASSIGPYRGLGQPQHF. The DNA for the CDR3 is TGTGCCAGTAGTATAGGTCCTTACAGGGGGCTGGGGCAGCCCCAGCATTTT.

V is TRBV5-1 and J is TRBJ2-3; possible D gene TRBD2, 7 bases. V was shortened by 2 bases and J by 1 base, with 11 bases between the two germline ends. The CDR3 runs 15 residues. Germline values: CDR1 SGHRS, CDR2 YFSETQ. The CDR3 DNA sequence: TGCGCCAGCAGCTTAGGGGGGGCCGGCACAGATACGCAGTATTTT. Its protein is CASSLGGAGTDTQYF.

The gene calls are TRBV7-3 and TRBJ2-7; 7 bases agree with TRBD2. The CDR3 sequence is 15 residues long. CDR1 and CDR2 (germline): SGHTA, FQGTGA. The V gene end was trimmed by 1 base and the J gene end by 3 bases; junction bases not matched to a gene: 6. The CDR3 DNA follows: TGTGCCAGCAGCTTAAACCCCGGGACTAACTACGAGCAGTACTTC. As protein: CASSLNPGTNYEQYF.

In this sample, this clone turned up once. The V call is TRBV6-5, the J call TRBJ2-2; perhaps TRBD2 as D (5 bases). CDR1 is MNHEY and CDR2 is SVGAGI in the germline V gene. V was clipped by 4 bases and J by 6 bases, with 12 bases between them. CDR3 length: 14 amino acids. The CDR3 bases are TGTGCCAGCAGTTCCTCGAGGGTCTCCGGGGAGCTGTTTTTT. It translates to CASSSSRVSGELFF.

V and J are TRBV2 and TRBJ1-1; D not certain. Per germline, CDR1 SNHLY and CDR2 FYNNEI. This CDR3 is built from 13 residues. V was clipped by 6 bases and J by 0 bases, with 8 bases between them. Here the CDR3 reads CASRGDLNTEAFF. The CDR3 DNA follows: TGTGCCAGCAGGGGAGACCTGAACACTGAAGCTTTCTTT.

The chain carries TRBV6-6 and TRBJ2-3; TRBD2 might be the D (5 bases). This CDR3 contains 14 residues. Trimming removed 8 bases at V and 2 bases at J, with 14 bases between. Germline loops: CDR1 MNHNY, CDR2 SVGAGI (reference sequence). CDR3 loop: CASAGGGLTDTQYF. CDR3 in DNA: TGTGCCAGCGCCGGAGGCGGTCTCACAGATACGCAGTATTTT.

V gene TRBV10-3 combines with J gene TRBJ2-1, with D uncertain. Trimming removed 3 bases at V and 4 bases at J, with 4 bases between. The germline V gene encodes CDR1 ENHRY and CDR2 SYGVKD. This CDR3 region has 12 residues. CDR3 loop: CAISDPYNEQFF. CDR3 DNA: TGTGCCATCAGTGATCCTTACAATGAGCAGTTCTTC.

This chain links TRBV4-3 with TRBJ2-3; 9 bases match TRBD2. CDR1 and CDR2 from the germline V gene are LGHNA and YSLEER. Trimming at V came to 0 bases and at J to 2 bases, leaving 3 bases not matched to a gene. This CDR3 comprises 16 residues. The CDR3 protein is CASSQEASGDTDTQYF. CDR3 in DNA: TGCGCCAGCAGCCAAGAGGCTAGCGGGGACACAGATACGCAGTATTTT.

CDR3 region: CASSQGFVGGLAGRNEQFF. CDR3 nucleotides: TGTGCCAGCAGCCAAGGATTCGTGGGAGGACTAGCGGGGCGGAATGAGCAGTTCTTC. The genes are TRBV4-2 and TRBJ2-1, with 12 nucleotides matching TRBD2. The J segment lost 7 bases and the V segment lost 1 base, leaving 14 bases of the junction unmatched. CDR3 length: 19 residues. CDR1 LGHNA and CDR2 YNFKEQ come from the germline V gene.

V is TRBV19 and J is TRBJ2-1; 12 bases align to TRBD2. V was clipped by 7 bases and J by 4 bases; unmatched bases: 5. The CDR3 runs to 15 residues. CDR1 and CDR2 from the germline V gene are LNHDA and SQIVND (reference sequence). The CDR3 protein is CASIRTSGVYNEQFF. Written as DNA, the CDR3 is TGTGCCAGTATCCGGACTAGCGGGGTGTACAATGAGCAGTTCTTC. Drawing the rest from reference TRBV19 and TRBJ2-1, the complete variable domain is DGGITQSPKYLFRKEGQNVTLSCEQNLNHDAMYWYRQDPGQGLRLIYYSQIVNDFQKGDIAEGYSVSREKKESFPLTVTSAQKNPTAFYLCASIRTSGVYNEQFFGPGTRLTVL.

In its sample, this clone was seen a few times. The chain is built from TRBV19 and TRBJ1-1; D remains unclear. This CDR3 has 13 residues. V was pared by 5 bases and J by 5 bases, with 12 bases between. CDR1 is LNHDA, CDR2 SQIVND, per germline (reference sequence). Here the CDR3 DNA reads TGTGCCAGTAGTGCCATCGGGTCTACTGAAGCTTTCTTT. This translates into CASSAIGSTEAFF.

The rearrangement links TRBV5-6 to TRBJ1-4; maybe TRBD1 (6 bases). V lost 3 bases to trimming and J lost 6 bases, with 15 bases between them. The CDR3 has 15 residues. In germline, CDR1 is SGHDT, CDR2 YYEEEE. CDR3 in amino acids: CASSWEGVLDEKLFF. DNA of the CDR3: TGTGCCAGCAGCTGGGAGGGGGTCCTCGATGAAAAACTGTTTTTT.

Only a few counts were recorded for this clone. This chain uses TRBV4-2 with TRBJ1-1; a possible D gene is TRBD1 (5 bases). V gave up 4 bases and J gave up 0 bases, with 18 bases separating them. The germline V gene encodes CDR1 LGHNA and CDR2 YNFKEQ. The CDR3 is made up of 17 amino acids. This CDR3 is CASSPRPKTDLNTEAFF. The CDR3 DNA reads as TGTGCCAGCAGCCCGCGACCCAAGACAGACTTGAACACTGAAGCTTTCTTT.

In its sample, this clone was seen once. The chain uses TRBV6-5 and TRBJ2-2; D is perhaps TRBD1 (5 bases). Trimming took off 3 bases at V and 0 bases at J, with 11 bases between the two ends. The CDR3 totals 16 residues. Germline CDR1 reads MNHEY; CDR2 reads SVGAGI. DNA for the CDR3: TGTGCCAGCAGTTATCGAGGCAGGGCGAACACCGGGGAGCTGTTTTTT. Translation gives CASSYRGRANTGELFF.

This sequence joins TRBV6-1 and TRBJ2-1, with 7 positions matching TRBD1. The J segment lost 3 bases and the V segment lost 2 bases, leaving 7 bases of the junction unmatched. CDR1 and CDR2 (germline): MNHNS, SASEGT. There are 16 residues in the CDR3. As DNA, the CDR3 is TGTGCCAGCAGTGAACGGGGACAGACCCTCTACAATGAGCAGTTCTTC. It translates to CASSERGQTLYNEQFF.

This clone has just a few counts. The chain carries TRBV19 and TRBJ1-5; 12 bases line up with TRBD1. V dropped 3 bases and J dropped 3; count of bases not matched to a gene: 6. CDR1 LNHDA and CDR2 SQIVND come from the germline V gene (reference sequence). The CDR3 sequence is 17 residues long. CDR3 protein: CASSMGQGALDNQPQHF. As DNA, the CDR3 is TGTGCCAGTAGTATGGGACAGGGGGCCCTTGACAATCAGCCCCAGCATTTT.

J is TRBJ1-4 and V is TRBV7-2, with D tentatively TRBD1 (5 bases). Trimming took off 0 bases at V and 5 bases at J, with 13 bases between the two ends. Germline V gene sequence: CDR1 SGHTA, CDR2 FQGNSA. The CDR3 consists of 16 residues. CDR3 loop: CASSLASQGTNEKLFF. CDR3 nucleotide sequence: TGTGCCAGCAGCTTAGCGTCTCAGGGCACGAATGAAAAACTGTTTTTT.